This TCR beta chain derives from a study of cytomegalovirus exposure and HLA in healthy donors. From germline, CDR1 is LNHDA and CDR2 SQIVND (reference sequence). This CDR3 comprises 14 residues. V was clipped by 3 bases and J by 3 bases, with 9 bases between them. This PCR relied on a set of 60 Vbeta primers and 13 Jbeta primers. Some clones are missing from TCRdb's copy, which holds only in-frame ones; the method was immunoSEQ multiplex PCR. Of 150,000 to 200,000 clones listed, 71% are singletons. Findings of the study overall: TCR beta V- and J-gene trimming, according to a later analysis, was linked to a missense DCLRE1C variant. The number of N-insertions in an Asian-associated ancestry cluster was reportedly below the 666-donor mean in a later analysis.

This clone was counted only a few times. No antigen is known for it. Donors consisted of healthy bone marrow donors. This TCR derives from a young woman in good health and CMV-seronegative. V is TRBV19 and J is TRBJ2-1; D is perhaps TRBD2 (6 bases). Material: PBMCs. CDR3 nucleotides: TGTGCCAGTAGTATCGGCGGGGACTACAATGAGCAGTTCTTC. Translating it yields CASSIGGDYNEQFF.